The clone carrying this T cell receptor beta chain was counted at least ten times. The authors built TCR beta libraries using iRepertoire HTBI primers and Arm-PCR of CDR3 regions. Each CDR3 protein is one row after TCRdb ran MiXCR on the multiplex PCR reads. The data show 350,000 to 550,000 distinct CDR3 sequences, less than 20% seen once. Time point denoted: newly diagnosed GD, antithyroid drugs for less than 3 months. PBMCs were the source of the RNA used for TCR sequencing. The data derive from a study of regulatory T cells in long-lasting Graves disease. Germline assignment: CDR1 MNHNS and CDR2 SASEGT. This CDR3 has 16 residues. J gave up 8 bases and V 6 bases, and 16 bases lay outside the gene matches. The sample was also linked to a second study, of T cells in Graves' hyperthyroidism and ophthalmopathy.

The receptor comes from a woman aged 18-29 years with Graves disease. This sequence joins TRBV6-1 and TRBJ2-1, with 7 bases matching TRBD2. Sample: peripheral blood mononuclear cells (PBMCs), taken at new diagnosis, from a patient treated with antithyroid drugs. CDR3 loop: CASRGAGERYQYEQFF. CDR3 coding DNA: TGTGCCAGCAGAGGGGCGGGAGAAAGGTACCAATATGAGCAGTTCTTC.